This T cell receptor (beta chain) was recovered during a study of T cells in Graves' hyperthyroidism and ophthalmopathy. The CDR3 regions of TCR beta were amplified from RNA transcripts. HTBI primers drove first-round RT-PCR of the TCR CDR3. TCRdb analysed the multiplex PCR reads with MiXCR anew, one entry per CDR3 protein. The table records more than 500,000 distinct CDR3 sequences, 16% of them present only once. This clonotype was counted a few times. What it recognizes is unknown. The study's findings and limits: Ophthalmopathy and stable hyperthyroidism were separated by a 13 V-J model.

This receptor was identified in a young woman with Graves' ophthalmopathy. The sequenced material came from blood.

CDR3 coding DNA: TGCGCCAGCAGCCAAGAGTCAGCTTATAATGAAAAACTGTTTTTT. As protein: CASSQESAYNEKLFF. The V gene is TRBV4-3, the J gene TRBJ1-4; no clear D. V was clipped by 0 bases and J by 4 bases, with 9 bases between them. The V gene's germline CDR1 is LGHNA and CDR2 YSLEER. CDR3 length: 15 amino acids.